The text below deals with one T cell receptor beta chain. Its antigen target is currently unknown. Per-base quality was not reported, and no clone a single base away is much larger than it. Collaborating institutions collected whole blood in K2EDTA tubes following their own protocols. Collaborator samples were shipped for TCRbeta analysis as frozen whole blood, isolated PBMCs, or DNA extracted from either sample type. TCRbeta CDR3 regions were amplified from genomic DNA using the immunoSEQ Assay, a bias-controlled multiplex PCR. As for the authors' bioinformatics: Within the assay, amplification of reference gene primers was used to estimate how many nucleated cells each sample contained. To quantify the absolute abundance of each unique TCRbeta CDR3 rearrangement, sequence reads were collapsed and filtered. For each sample, productive Simpson clonality was calculated as the square root of Simpson's diversity index across productive rearrangements. TCRdb retrieved this table from immuneACCESS and kept in-frame rearrangements only. Not all clones are present; in checked studies, unresolved V genes account for under half, and no reason is known for the remainder. That table furnishes V, J and clone size, whereas the DNA furnished D and trimming. The sample data list 100,000 to 150,000 clones, and 60% to 80% of these were observed just once. Around 5.5% of the sample comes from the top ten.

The sample comes from a study of blood T cell repertoires in COVID-19 (dated by TCRdb to about 2020). Turning to the overall study: The collaborator samples originated in the United States, Italy and Spain and spanned the acute and convalescent phases of COVID-19. The material from the prospective study consisted of cDNA or gDNA derived from T cells, B-cell-depleted T cells, or PBMCs. Subjects who had been exposed to COVID-19, were actively infected with it, or had recovered from it provided the deeply sampled blood TCRbeta repertoires that made up the dataset. The repertoires were released in a freely available public database meant as a resource for research on the immune response to SARS-CoV-2. The samples were drawn from two sources: the first 160 participants of the ongoing ImmuneRACE study, and 950 to 1,500 subjects contributed by 6 global collaborators. Nearly every sample came with metadata listing a de-identified subject ID, COVID-19 status, age in years and sex. Where HLA class I and class II types were available, the types were taken from metadata supplied by the sample provider, not from assay-based typing.

The junction shows trimming of 4 bases on V and 9 bases on J, and the gene matches do not reach 8 bases of it. CDR1 SQVTM and CDR2 ANQGSEA were looked up in the germline V gene. Measured from the cysteine to the phenylalanine, the CDR3 is 13 residues long. Here the CDR3 DNA is all that survives: 39 bases in frame from base 1. Overall study results and their limits: The amount of clinical and demographic metadata varied by source and participant and was provided uncurated.

Sequencing was performed on peripheral blood. The sequence was obtained from a man in his 60s with acute or convalescent COVID-19. The chain is assembled from TRBV29-1 and TRBJ2-1; 8 central nucleotides agree with TRBD2. The CDR3 region: CSVATGGRVEQFF. At the DNA level, the sequence is TGCAGCGTTGCTACGGGGGGGCGGGTTGAGCAGTTCTTC.